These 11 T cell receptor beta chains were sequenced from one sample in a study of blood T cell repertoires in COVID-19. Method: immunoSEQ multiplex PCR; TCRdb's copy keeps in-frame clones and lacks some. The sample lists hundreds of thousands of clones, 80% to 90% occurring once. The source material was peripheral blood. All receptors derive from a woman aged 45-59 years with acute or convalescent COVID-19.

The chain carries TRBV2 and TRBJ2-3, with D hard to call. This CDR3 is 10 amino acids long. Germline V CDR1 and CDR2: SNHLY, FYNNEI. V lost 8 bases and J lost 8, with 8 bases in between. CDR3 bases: TGTGCCAGCGGTGGCGGTACGCAGTATTTT. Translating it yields CASGGGTQYF.

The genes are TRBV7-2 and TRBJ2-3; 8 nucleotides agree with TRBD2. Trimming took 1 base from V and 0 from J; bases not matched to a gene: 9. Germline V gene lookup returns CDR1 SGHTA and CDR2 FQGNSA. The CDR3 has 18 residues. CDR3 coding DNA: TGTGCCAGCAGCTTAGAGGGCGGGAGGTGGGCTAGCACAGATACGCAGTATTTT. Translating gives CASSLEGGRWASTDTQYF.

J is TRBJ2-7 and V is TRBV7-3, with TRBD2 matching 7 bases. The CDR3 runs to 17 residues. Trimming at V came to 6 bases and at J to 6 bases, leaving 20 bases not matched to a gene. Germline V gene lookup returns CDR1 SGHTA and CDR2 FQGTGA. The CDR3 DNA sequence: TGTGCCAGCAGGCTCCTAGTCGCGGGAGCTGGGGGATCCGAGCAGTACTTC. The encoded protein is CASRLLVAGAGGSEQYF.

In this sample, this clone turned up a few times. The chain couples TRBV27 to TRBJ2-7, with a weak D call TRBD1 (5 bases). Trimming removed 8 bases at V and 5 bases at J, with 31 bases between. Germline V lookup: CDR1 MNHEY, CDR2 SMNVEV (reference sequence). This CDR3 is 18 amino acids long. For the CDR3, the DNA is TGTGCCAGCTGGGGCCGCCCTTTATCCACGGGCCTCTCTCACGAGCAGTACTTC. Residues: CASWGRPLSTGLSHEQYF.

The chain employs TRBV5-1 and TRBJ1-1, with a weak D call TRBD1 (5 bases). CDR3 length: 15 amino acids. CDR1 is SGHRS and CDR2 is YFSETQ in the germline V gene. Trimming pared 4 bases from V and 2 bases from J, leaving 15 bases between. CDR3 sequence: CASSRETVKNTEAFF. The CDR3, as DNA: TGCGCCAGCAGCCGGGAGACAGTCAAAAACACTGAAGCTTTCTTT.

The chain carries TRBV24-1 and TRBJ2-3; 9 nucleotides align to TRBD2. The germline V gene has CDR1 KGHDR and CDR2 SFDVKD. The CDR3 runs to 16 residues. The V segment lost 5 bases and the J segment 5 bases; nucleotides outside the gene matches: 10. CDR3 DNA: TGTGCCACCAGTGGTGGTGGCGGGAGGGCCGGAGATACGCAGTATTTT. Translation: CATSGGGGRAGDTQYF.

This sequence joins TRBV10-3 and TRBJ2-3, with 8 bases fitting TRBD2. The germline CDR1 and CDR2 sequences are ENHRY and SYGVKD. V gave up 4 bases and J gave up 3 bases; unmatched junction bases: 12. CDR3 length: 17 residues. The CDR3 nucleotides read TGTGCCATCAGTGGGTCAAGCGGACTAGCAGGGACAGATACGCAGTATTTT. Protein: CAISGSSGLAGTDTQYF.

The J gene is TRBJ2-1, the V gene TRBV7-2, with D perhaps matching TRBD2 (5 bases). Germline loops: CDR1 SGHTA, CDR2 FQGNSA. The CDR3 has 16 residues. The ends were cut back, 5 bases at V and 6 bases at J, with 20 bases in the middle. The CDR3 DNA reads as TGTGCCAGCAGCCTAGGGAGAAGCGTGAGGAGCAATGAGCAGTTCTTC. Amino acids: CASSLGRSVRSNEQFF.

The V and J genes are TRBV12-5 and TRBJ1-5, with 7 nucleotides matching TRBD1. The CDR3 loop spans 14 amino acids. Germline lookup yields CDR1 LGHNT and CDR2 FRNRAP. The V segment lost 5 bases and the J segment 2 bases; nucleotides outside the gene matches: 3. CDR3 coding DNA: TGTGCTAGTGGTGGGGGGACAGGCAATCAGCCCCAGCATTTT. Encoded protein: CASGGGTGNQPQHF.

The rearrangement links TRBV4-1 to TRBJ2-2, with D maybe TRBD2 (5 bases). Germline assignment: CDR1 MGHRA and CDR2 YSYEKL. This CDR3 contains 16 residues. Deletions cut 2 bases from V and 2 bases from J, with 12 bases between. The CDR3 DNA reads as TGCGCCAGCAGCCAATTACACGGACTTAACACCGGGGAGCTGTTTTTT. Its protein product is CASSQLHGLNTGELFF.

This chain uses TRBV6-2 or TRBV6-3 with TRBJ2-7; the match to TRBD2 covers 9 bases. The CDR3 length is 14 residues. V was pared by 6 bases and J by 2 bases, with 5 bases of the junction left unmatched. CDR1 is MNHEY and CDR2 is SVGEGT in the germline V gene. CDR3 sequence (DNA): TGTGCCAGCAGCAAGACTAGCGGTGCCTACGAGCAGTACTTC. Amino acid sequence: CASSKTSGAYEQYF.